One T cell receptor beta chain is described in this entry. CDR1 and CDR2 (germline): SGHRS, YFSETQ. V was cut by 2 bases and J by 1 base, with 6 bases left in between. This CDR3 comprises 14 residues. The assay was immunoSEQ multiplex PCR, and TCRdb's table has in-frame clones only and misses some. The sample lists some 120,000 clones, more than 70% seen once, with 2% to 3% in the top ten. The data derive from a study of control samples from healthy donors and cancer patients. The sequenced sample consisted of blood. This clonotype was sampled from a woman in her seventies in good health. This chain uses TRBV5-1 with TRBJ2-2; possible D gene TRBD1, 5 bases. The CDR3 nucleotides are TGCGCCAGCAGCTTAGGGGAGAACACCGGGGAGCTGTTTTTT. Translated: CASSLGENTGELFF.